The clone carrying this T cell receptor (beta chain) was counted many times. Its matching antigen is unknown. The sample is drawn from a study of neurological immune-mediated disorders. Study-level results: Phylogenetic grouping put 18 of 34 multiple sclerosis patients' repertoires into one related-CDR3 cluster, a possible signature. HTLV-1-associated myelopathy had the most TCR clonal expansion, whereas multiple sclerosis had the least (lower than in healthy controls).

One entry per CDR3 protein results from TCRdb running MiXCR on the 5' RACE reads. The sample yields around 65,000 distinct CDR3 sequences, roughly 4.9% seen once. Trimming removed 6 bases at V and 6 bases at J, with 12 bases between. The CDR3 extends over 14 amino acids. Germline-derived CDR1 and CDR2 are MDHEN and SYDVKM. PBMCs numbering 2 million and stored at -80 C yielded the unsorted libraries. The chain uses TRBV28 and TRBJ1-6; unclear D gene. The clonotype originates from a human donor with multiple sclerosis. The donor label of this sample is uncertain. The sequenced sample was PBMCs. DNA of the CDR3: TGTGCCAGCAGCACCTACAGAGGTAATTCACCCCTCCACTTT. This translates into CASSTYRGNSPLHF.